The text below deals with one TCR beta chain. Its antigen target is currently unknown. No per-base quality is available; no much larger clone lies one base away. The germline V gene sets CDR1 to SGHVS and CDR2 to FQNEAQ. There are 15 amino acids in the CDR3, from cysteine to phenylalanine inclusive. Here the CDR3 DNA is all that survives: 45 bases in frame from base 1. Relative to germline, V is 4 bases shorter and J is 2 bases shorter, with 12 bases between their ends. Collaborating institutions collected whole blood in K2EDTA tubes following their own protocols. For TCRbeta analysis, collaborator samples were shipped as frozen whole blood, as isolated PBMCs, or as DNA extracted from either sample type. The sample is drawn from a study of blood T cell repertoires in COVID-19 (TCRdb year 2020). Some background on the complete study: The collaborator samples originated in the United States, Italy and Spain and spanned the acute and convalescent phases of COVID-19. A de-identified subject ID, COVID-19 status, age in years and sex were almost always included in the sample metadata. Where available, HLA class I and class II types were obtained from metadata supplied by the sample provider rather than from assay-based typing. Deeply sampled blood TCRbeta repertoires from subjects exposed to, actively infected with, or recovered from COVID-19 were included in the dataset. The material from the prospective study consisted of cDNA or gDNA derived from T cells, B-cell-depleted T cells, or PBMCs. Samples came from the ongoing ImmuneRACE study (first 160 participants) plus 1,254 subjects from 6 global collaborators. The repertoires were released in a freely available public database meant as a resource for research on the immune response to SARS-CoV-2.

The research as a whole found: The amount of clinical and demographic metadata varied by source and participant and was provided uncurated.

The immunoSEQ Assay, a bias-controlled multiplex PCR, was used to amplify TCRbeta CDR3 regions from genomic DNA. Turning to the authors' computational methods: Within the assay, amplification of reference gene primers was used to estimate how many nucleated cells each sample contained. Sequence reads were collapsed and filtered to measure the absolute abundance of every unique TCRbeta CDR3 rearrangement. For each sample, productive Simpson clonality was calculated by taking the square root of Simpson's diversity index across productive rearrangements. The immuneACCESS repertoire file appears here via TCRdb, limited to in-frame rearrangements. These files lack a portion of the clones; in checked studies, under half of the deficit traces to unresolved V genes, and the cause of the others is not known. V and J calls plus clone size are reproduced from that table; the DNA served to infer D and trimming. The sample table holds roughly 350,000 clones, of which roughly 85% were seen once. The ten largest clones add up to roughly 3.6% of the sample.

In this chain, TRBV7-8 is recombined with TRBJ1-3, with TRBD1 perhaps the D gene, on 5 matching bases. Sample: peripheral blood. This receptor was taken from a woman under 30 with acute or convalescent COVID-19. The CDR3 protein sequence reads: CASSSPGEPGNTIYF. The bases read TGTGCCAGCAGCTCCCCGGGGGAACCTGGAAACACCATATATTTT.